The table lists the clone carrying this TCR beta chain with a few counts. Its antigen is unidentified. The sample belongs to a study of OX40 agonist ivuxolimab in advanced cancers. Study-level background: Every 2 weeks, patients received ivuxolimab intravenously, dosed at 0.01 to 10 mg/kg. Eligibility rules accepted prior anti-PD-1, anti-PD-L1 or anti-CTLA-4 therapy, and 35% to 45% had some.

Study-wide results and caveats: Compared with others, partial responders at 0.1-3.0 mg/kg displayed clonal expansion among the lowest.

Assay used: immunoSEQ multiplex PCR; TCRdb lists only in-frame clones, some missing. The repertoire holds about 68,000 clones, with more than 75% as singletons. Trimming took off 1 base at V and 4 bases at J, with 13 bases between the two ends. The germline V gene has CDR1 SGHVS and CDR2 FNYEAQ. The CDR3 runs 15 residues. The rearrangement joins TRBV7-6 to TRBJ1-2, with TRBD1 as a possible D gene (6 bases). Sample: CD4+ or CD8+ T cells sorted from blood, taken in a trial of the OX40 agonist ivuxolimab. The receptor was isolated from an adult with an advanced solid tumor such as melanoma, head and neck, liver or kidney cancer. The CDR3 DNA sequence: TGTGCCAGCAGCTTAGAGCCCCAGGGGTCCTATGGCTACACCTTC. Amino acids: CASSLEPQGSYGYTF.